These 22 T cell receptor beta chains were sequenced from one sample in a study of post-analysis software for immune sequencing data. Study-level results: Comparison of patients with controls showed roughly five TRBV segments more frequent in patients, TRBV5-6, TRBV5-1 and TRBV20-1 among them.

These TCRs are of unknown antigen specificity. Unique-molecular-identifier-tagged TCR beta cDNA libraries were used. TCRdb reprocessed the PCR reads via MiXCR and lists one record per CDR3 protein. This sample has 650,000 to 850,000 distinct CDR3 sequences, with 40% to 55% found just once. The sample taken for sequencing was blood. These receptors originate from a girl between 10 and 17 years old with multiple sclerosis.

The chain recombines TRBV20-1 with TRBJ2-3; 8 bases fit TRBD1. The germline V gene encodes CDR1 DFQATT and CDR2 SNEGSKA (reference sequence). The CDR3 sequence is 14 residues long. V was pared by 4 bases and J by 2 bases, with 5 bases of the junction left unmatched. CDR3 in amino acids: CSAITGGSTDTQYF. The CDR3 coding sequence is TGCAGTGCTATAACAGGGGGGTCCACAGATACGCAGTATTTT.

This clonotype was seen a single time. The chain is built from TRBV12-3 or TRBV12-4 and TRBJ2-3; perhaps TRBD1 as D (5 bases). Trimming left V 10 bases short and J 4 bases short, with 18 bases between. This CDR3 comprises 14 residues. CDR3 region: CAITGEAIPDTQYF. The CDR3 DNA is TGTGCCATCACAGGAGAGGCAATCCCAGATACGCAGTATTTT.

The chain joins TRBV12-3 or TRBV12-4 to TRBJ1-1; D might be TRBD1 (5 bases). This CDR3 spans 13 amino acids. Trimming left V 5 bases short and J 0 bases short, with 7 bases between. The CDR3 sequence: CASSDSMNTEAFF. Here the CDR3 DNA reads TGTGCCAGCAGTGACAGCATGAACACTGAAGCTTTCTTT.

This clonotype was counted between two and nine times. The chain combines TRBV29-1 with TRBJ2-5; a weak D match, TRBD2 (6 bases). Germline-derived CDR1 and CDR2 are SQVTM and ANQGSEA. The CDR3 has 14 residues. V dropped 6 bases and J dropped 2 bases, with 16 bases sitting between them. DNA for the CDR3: TGCAGCGTCCTTTGGCGGGACCTACAAGAGACCCAGTACTTC. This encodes CSVLWRDLQETQYF.

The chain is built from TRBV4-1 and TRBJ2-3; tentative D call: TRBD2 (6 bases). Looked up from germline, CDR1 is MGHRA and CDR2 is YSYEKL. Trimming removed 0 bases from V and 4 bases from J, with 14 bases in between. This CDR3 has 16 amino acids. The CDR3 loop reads CASSQDADPGADTQYF. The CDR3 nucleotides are TGCGCCAGCAGCCAAGATGCGGACCCGGGGGCAGATACGCAGTATTTT.

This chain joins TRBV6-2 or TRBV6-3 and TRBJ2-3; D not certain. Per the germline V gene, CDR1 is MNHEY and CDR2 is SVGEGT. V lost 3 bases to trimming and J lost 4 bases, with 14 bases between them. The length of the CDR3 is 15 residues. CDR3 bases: TGTGCCAGCAGTTATCCGGCTCCCATCCCAGATACGCAGTATTTT. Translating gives CASSYPAPIPDTQYF.

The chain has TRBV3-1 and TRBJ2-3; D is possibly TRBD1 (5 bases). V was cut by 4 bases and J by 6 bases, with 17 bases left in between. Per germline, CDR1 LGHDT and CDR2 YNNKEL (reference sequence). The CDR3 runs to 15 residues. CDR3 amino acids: CASSPDSTPEDTQYF. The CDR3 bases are TGTGCCAGCAGCCCCGACAGCACCCCTGAGGATACGCAGTATTTT.

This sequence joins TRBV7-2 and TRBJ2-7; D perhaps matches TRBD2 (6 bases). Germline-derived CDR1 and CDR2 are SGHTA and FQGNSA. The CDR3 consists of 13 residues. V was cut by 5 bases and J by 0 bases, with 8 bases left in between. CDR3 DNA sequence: TGTGCCAGCAGCCGACTAGGCTCCTACGAGCAGTACTTC. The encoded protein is CASSRLGSYEQYF.

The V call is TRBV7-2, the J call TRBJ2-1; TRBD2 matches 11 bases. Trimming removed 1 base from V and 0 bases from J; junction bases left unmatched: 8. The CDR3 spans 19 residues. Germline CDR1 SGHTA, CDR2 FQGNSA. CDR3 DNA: TGTGCCAGCAGCTTAGATTGGCTAGCGGGAGGAGGCTCCTACAATGAGCAGTTCTTC. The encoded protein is CASSLDWLAGGGSYNEQFF.

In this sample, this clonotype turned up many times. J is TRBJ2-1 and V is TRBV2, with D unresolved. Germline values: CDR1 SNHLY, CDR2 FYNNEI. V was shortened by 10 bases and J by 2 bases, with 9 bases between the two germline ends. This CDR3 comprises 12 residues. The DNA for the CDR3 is TGTGCCACCCAATCTACCTACAATGAGCAGTTCTTC. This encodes CATQSTYNEQFF.

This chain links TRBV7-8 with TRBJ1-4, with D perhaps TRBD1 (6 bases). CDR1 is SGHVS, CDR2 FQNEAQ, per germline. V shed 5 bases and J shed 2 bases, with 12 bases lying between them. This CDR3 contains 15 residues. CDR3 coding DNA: TGTGCCAGCAGCGCCTGGGACATGACTAATGAAAAACTGTTTTTT. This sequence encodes CASSAWDMTNEKLFF.

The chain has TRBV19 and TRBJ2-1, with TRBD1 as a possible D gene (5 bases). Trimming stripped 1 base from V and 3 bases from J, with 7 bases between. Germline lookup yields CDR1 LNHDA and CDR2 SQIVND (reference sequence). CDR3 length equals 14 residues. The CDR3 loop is CASSIGTSYNEQFF. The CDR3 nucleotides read TGTGCCAGTAGTATAGGGACAAGCTACAATGAGCAGTTCTTC.

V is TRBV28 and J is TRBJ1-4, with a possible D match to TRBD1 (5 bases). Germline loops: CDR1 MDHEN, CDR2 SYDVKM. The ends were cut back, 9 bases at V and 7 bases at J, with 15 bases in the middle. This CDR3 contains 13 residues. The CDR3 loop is CASEQEPREKLFF. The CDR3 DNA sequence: TGTGCCAGTGAACAGGAGCCCCGTGAAAAACTGTTTTTT.

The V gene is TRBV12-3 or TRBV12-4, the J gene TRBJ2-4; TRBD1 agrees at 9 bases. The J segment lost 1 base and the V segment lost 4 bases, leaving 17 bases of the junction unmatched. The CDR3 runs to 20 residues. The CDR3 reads CASSSLPGQGQRGAKNIQYF. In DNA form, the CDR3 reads TGTGCCAGCAGTTCCCTTCCGGGACAGGGTCAAAGAGGGGCCAAAAACATTCAGTACTTC.

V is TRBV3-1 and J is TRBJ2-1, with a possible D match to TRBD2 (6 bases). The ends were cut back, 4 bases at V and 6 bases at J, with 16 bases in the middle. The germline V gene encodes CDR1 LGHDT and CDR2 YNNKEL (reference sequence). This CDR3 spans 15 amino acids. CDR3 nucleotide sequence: TGTGCCAGCAGCCTCGGCGTAGCGGAGGGCAATGAGCAGTTCTTC. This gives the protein CASSLGVAEGNEQFF.

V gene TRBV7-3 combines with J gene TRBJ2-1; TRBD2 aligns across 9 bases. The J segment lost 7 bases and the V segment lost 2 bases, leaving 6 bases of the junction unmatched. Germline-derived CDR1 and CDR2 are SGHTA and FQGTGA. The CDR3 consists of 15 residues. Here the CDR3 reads CASSLAGGPRNEQFF. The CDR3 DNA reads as TGTGCCAGCAGCTTAGCGGGAGGGCCTCGGAATGAGCAGTTCTTC.

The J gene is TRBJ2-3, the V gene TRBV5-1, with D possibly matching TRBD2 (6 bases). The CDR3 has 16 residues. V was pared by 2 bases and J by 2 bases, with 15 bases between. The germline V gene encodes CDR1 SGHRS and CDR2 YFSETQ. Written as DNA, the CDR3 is TGCGCCAGCAGCTTCATAGCGGAATCGTCCACAGATACGCAGTATTTT. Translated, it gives CASSFIAESSTDTQYF.

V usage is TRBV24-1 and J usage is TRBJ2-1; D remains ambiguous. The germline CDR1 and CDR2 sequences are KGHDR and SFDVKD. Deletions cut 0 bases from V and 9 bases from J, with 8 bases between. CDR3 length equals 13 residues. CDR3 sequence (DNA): TGTGCCACCAGTGATTTGCTGGAACCTGAGCAGTTCTTC. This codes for CATSDLLEPEQFF.

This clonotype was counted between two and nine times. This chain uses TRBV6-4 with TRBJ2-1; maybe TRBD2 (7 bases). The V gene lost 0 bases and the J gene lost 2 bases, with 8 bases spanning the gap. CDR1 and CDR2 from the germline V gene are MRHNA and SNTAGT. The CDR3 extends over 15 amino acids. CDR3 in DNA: TGTGCCAGCAGTGACTCAGGGGGGGCCTACAATGAGCAGTTCTTC. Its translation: CASSDSGGAYNEQFF.

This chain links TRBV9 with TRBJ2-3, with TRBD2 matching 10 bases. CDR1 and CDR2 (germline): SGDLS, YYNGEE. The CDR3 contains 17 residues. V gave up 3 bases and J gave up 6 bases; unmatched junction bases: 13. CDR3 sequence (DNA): TGTGCCAGCAGCGAAAATCCCGGGACTAGCGAAGCCGATACGCAGTATTTT. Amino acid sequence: CASSENPGTSEADTQYF.

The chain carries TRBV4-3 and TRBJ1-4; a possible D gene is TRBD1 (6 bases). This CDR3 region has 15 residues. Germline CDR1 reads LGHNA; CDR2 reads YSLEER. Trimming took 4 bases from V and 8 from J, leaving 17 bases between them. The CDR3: CASSPGAGVREKLFF. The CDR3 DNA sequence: TGCGCCAGCAGCCCGGGGGCAGGGGTAAGGGAAAAACTGTTTTTT.

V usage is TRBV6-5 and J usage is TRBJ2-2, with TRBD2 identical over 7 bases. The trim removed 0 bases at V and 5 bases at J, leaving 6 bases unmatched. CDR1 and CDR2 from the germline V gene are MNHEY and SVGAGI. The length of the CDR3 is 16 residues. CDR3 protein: CASSYSSGLGTGELFF. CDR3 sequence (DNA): TGTGCCAGCAGTTACTCTAGCGGGCTTGGAACCGGGGAGCTGTTTTTT.